What follows are 20 T cell receptor beta chains derived from one specimen sequenced in a study of T cell responses to AZD1222 COVID-19 vaccine. Generated by immunoSEQ multiplex PCR, the TCRdb table keeps only in-frame clones and is missing some. The sample yields approximately 140,000 clones, 94% seen once. This material consisted of peripheral blood, taken on day 0 of AZD1222 vaccination. These TCRs come from an adult in good health.

This chain links TRBV5-6 with TRBJ1-4; 12 nucleotides line up with TRBD1. Trimming removed 3 bases from V and 8 bases from J; junction bases left unmatched: 8. Germline loops: CDR1 SGHDT, CDR2 YYEEEE. The CDR3 consists of 16 residues. CDR3 nucleotides: TGTGCCAGCAGCTCCGGCGGGACAGGGGGCCACGAAAAACTGTTTTTT. Translation: CASSSGGTGGHEKLFF.

The chain employs TRBV4-1 and TRBJ1-2; unclear D gene. Trimming removed 1 base at V and 5 bases at J, with 20 bases between. The length of the CDR3 is 17 residues. The V gene's germline CDR1 is MGHRA and CDR2 YSYEKL. The DNA for the CDR3 is TGCGCCAGCAGCCAAGTGGTCCCGGTATTGTCAATTTATGGCTACACCTTC. Protein product: CASSQVVPVLSIYGYTF.

The chain employs TRBV11-2 and TRBJ1-2, with D possibly being TRBD1 (5 bases). Trimming shortened V by 3 bases and J by 6 bases, and 17 bases separated the two germline ends. CDR1 and CDR2 from the germline V gene are SGHAT and FQNNGV. The CDR3 contains 15 residues. CDR3 residues: CASSFGTAQVDGYTF. DNA for the CDR3: TGTGCCAGCAGCTTTGGGACGGCTCAGGTCGATGGCTACACCTTC.

The rearrangement links TRBV6-2 or TRBV6-3 to TRBJ2-1; D gene uncertain. Germline V gene data show CDR1 as MNHEY and CDR2 as SVGEGT. The length of the CDR3 is 16 residues. Trimming pared 4 bases from V and 1 base from J, leaving 14 bases between. CDR3 region: CASSSYVGISYNEQFF. For the CDR3, the DNA is TGTGCCAGCAGTTCCTACGTTGGGATATCCTACAATGAGCAGTTCTTC.

The chain joins TRBV12-3 or TRBV12-4 to TRBJ1-1; 7 bases are shared with TRBD1. After removal of 6 bases from V and 8 bases from J, the junction contained 6 bases not matched to a gene. The CDR3 has 12 amino acids. CDR3 in DNA: TGTGCCAGCAGCTACGGGACAGAAGAAGCTTTCTTT. This translates into CASSYGTEEAFF.

The chain carries TRBV7-8 and TRBJ1-5, with D uncertain. Germline V lookup: CDR1 SGHVS, CDR2 FQNEAQ. V lost 3 bases to trimming and J lost 2 bases, with 17 bases between them. CDR3 length: 17 residues. Here the CDR3 DNA reads TGTGCCAGCAGCTTCTTAATTTTGGGTACCGGCAATCAGCCCCAGCATTTT. This encodes CASSFLILGTGNQPQHF.

This rearrangement joins TRBV3-1 (or the pseudogene TRBV3-2) to TRBJ1-5; no definite D call. The germline gives CDR1 LGHDT, CDR2 YNNKEL (reference sequence). The ends were cut back, 2 bases at V and 0 bases at J, with 5 bases in the middle. This CDR3 has 14 residues. The CDR3 nucleotides read TGTGCCAGCAGCCAAAGTAATAGCAATCAGCCCCAGCATTTT. Protein product: CASSQSNSNQPQHF.

The genes are TRBV13 and TRBJ1-4, with a weak D call TRBD1 (6 bases). Germline CDR1 PRHDT, CDR2 FYEKMQ (reference sequence). V lost 0 bases to trimming and J lost 4 bases, with 9 bases between them. CDR3 length equals 15 residues. CDR3 in amino acids: CASSLGRQVNEKLFF. CDR3 nucleotide sequence: TGTGCCAGCAGCTTAGGCCGACAGGTTAATGAAAAACTGTTTTTT.

The gene calls are TRBV19 and TRBJ2-1; D tentatively fits TRBD1 or TRBD2 (5 bases each). The CDR3 extends over 17 amino acids. Germline CDR1 LNHDA, CDR2 SQIVND (reference sequence). Between the trimmed V and J ends, which lost 3 bases and 2 bases, there was a span of 17 bases. The CDR3 DNA sequence: TGTGCCAGTAGTATTTGGGCAGCCCGGGACGCCTACAATGAGCAGTTCTTC. It codes for CASSIWAARDAYNEQFF.

The CDR3 region is CASIAGLAGGGNEQFF. DNA of the CDR3: TGTGCCAGCATCGCCGGACTAGCGGGAGGGGGCAATGAGCAGTTCTTC. The J gene is TRBJ2-1, the V gene TRBV21-1; the table's D gene call, TRBD2, was not cross checked with the DNA. TRBV21-1 is annotated as a pseudogene. The length of the CDR3 is 16 residues.

The chain carries TRBV5-4 and TRBJ2-1, with TRBD2 identical over 8 bases. Trimming took 2 bases from V and 5 from J; bases not matched to a gene: 12. This CDR3 has 17 residues. CDR1 SGHNT and CDR2 YYREEE come from the germline V gene (reference sequence). The CDR3 reads CASSFPGRVRQDNEQFF. CDR3 nucleotides: TGTGCCAGCAGCTTTCCCGGGAGGGTTCGGCAAGACAATGAGCAGTTCTTC.

In DNA form, the CDR3 reads TGTGCCAGCAGTTACATTATGGCGGTCCAGCGTCGGGGGCCCCAGCATTTT. Residues: CASSYIMAVQRRGPQHF. The chain is built from TRBV6-2 or TRBV6-3 and TRBJ1-5; D is ambiguous. V was cut by 2 bases and J by 9 bases, with 23 bases left in between. The CDR3 runs 17 residues. CDR1 is MNHEY, CDR2 SVGEGT, per germline.

The chain employs TRBV30 and TRBJ1-2, with D hard to call. CDR3 length equals 12 residues. V lost 5 bases to trimming and J lost 2 bases, with 9 bases between them. CDR1 and CDR2 (germline): GTSNPN, SVGIG (reference sequence). CDR3: CAWGLRNYGYTF. The CDR3, as DNA: TGTGCCTGGGGGCTAAGAAACTATGGCTACACCTTC. The full variable domain, with the rest looked up from reference TRBV30 and TRBJ1-2, is SQTIHQWPATLVQPVGSPLSLECTVEGTSNPNLYWYRQAAGRGLQLLFYSVGIGQISSEVPQNLSASRPQDRQFILSSKKLLLSDSGFYLCAWGLRNYGYTFGSGTRLTVV.

This chain links TRBV18 with TRBJ1-1; unclear D gene. V lost 2 bases to trimming and J lost 5 bases, with 9 bases between them. CDR1 KGHSH and CDR2 LQKENI come from the germline V gene. There are 13 residues in the CDR3. As DNA, the CDR3 is TGTGCCAGCTCACCAAGGGAAGGAACTGAAGCTTTCTTT. Amino acid sequence: CASSPREGTEAFF. The full variable domain, rest sourced from reference TRBV18 and TRBJ1-1, is NAGVMQNPRHLVRRRGQEARLRCSPMKGHSHVYWYRQLPEEGLKFMVYLQKENIIDESGMPKERFSAEFPKEGPSILRIQQVVRGDSAAYFCASSPREGTEAFFGQGTRLTVV.

The J gene is TRBJ1-6, the V gene TRBV19; D is ambiguous. Germline-derived CDR1 and CDR2 are LNHDA and SQIVND (reference sequence). V was clipped by 3 bases and J by 6 bases, with 12 bases between them. The CDR3 runs to 15 residues. The CDR3 here is CASSISTESNSPLHF. CDR3 nucleotides: TGTGCCAGTAGTATCTCGACGGAAAGTAATTCACCCCTCCACTTT.

The rearrangement joins TRBV9 to TRBJ2-2, with a weak D call TRBD1 (6 bases). This CDR3 comprises 17 residues. The V gene's germline CDR1 is SGDLS and CDR2 YYNGEE. V was clipped by 1 base and J by 0 bases, with 13 bases between them. DNA for the CDR3: TGTGCCAGCAGCGTATATGGACAGCAGACGAACACCGGGGAGCTGTTTTTT. Translation: CASSVYGQQTNTGELFF.

The chain combines TRBV29-1 with TRBJ1-2; D gene ambiguous. Germline CDR1 and CDR2: SQVTM and ANQGSEA. CDR3 length: 14 residues. The V end was cut by 0 bases, the J end by 0 bases, with 8 bases between. CDR3: CSVEDLPTNYGYTF. The CDR3 nucleotides are TGCAGCGTTGAAGATCTTCCGACTAACTATGGCTACACCTTC.

This clone appeared once. V and J are TRBV7-9 and TRBJ2-1, with D possibly matching TRBD2 (6 bases). The CDR3 is 16 residues long. With 10 bases removed from V and 4 bases from J, the gap between germline ends came to 23 bases. Germline loops: CDR1 SEHNR, CDR2 FQNEAQ (reference sequence). The CDR3 nucleotides read TGTGCCACAACGTGGGGGGTCCGTCCCCATTACAATGAGCAGTTCTTC. Encoded protein: CATTWGVRPHYNEQFF.

The chain recombines TRBV11-2 with TRBJ1-1, with D perhaps matching TRBD1 (5 bases). CDR1 and CDR2 (germline): SGHAT, FQNNGV. V lost 4 bases, J lost 5 bases, and 17 bases lay in between. CDR3 size: 15 residues. In DNA, the CDR3 is TGTGCCAGCAGCTCTGGGGCCCCCTTGCGGACTGAAGCTTTCTTT. This translates into CASSSGAPLRTEAFF.

This clone was detected only once. The rearrangement joins TRBV11-2 to TRBJ2-7; 8 positions match TRBD2. CDR3 length: 16 amino acids. J gave up 6 bases and V 4 bases, and 14 bases lay outside the gene matches. Germline lookup yields CDR1 SGHAT and CDR2 FQNNGV. CDR3 DNA: TGTGCCAGCAGCTCTTATCAAACGGGAGGGCCTACCGAGCAGTACGTC. This translates into CASSSYQTGGPTEQYV.